Listed here are 25 T cell receptor beta chains from one sample, sequenced in a study of blood T cell repertoires in COVID-19. Method: immunoSEQ multiplex PCR; TCRdb's copy keeps in-frame clones and lacks some. The table has about 86,000 clones, around four fifths seen once. The specimen sequenced was peripheral blood. The receptors were sampled from a man between 45 and 60 years old with acute or convalescent COVID-19.

The sample holds a few counts of this clone. The rearrangement joins TRBV11-1 to TRBJ1-1; D possibly corresponds to TRBD1 (5 bases). V was clipped by 4 bases and J by 4 bases, with 13 bases between them. CDR1 is SGHAT, CDR2 FQDESV, per germline (reference sequence). There are 14 residues in the CDR3. CDR3 loop: CASSSGAGGTEAFF. As DNA, the CDR3 is TGTGCCAGCAGCTCCGGTGCGGGGGGCACTGAAGCTTTCTTT.

The J gene is TRBJ2-2, the V gene TRBV10-2, with 8 bases matching TRBD1. The CDR3 contains 16 residues. Losses at the gene ends were 6 bases for V and 7 bases for J; bases not matched to a gene: 13. Per germline, CDR1 WSHSY and CDR2 SAAADI. CDR3 residues: CASRTGTGPQGGELFF. As DNA, the CDR3 is TGCGCCAGCAGGACCGGGACAGGACCTCAGGGCGGGGAGCTGTTTTTT.

The genes are TRBV3-1 (or the pseudogene TRBV3-2) and TRBJ1-3; 8 bases align to TRBD1. The CDR3 runs to 16 residues. Trimming removed 0 bases from V and 8 bases from J; junction bases left unmatched: 9. Germline V CDR1 and CDR2: LGHDT, YNNKEL (reference sequence). CDR3: CASSQDGGTGGYTIYF. The DNA for the CDR3 is TGTGCCAGCAGCCAAGATGGAGGGACAGGAGGATACACCATATATTTT.

The chain has TRBV7-2 and TRBJ2-7; tentative D call: TRBD2 (5 bases). Germline V gives CDR1 SGHTA, CDR2 FQGNSA. Trimming took 5 bases from V and 1 from J, leaving 12 bases between them. This CDR3 is built from 14 residues. The CDR3 coding sequence is TGTGCCAGCAGCCAAAGACGAGGGTCCTACGAGCAGTACTTC. Protein sequence: CASSQRRGSYEQYF.

The chain is built from TRBV7-9 and TRBJ2-5; 9 nucleotides line up with TRBD2. J lost 3 bases, V lost 5 bases, and 7 bases had no gene match. The CDR3 length is 15 residues. Germline V gene data show CDR1 as SEHNR and CDR2 as FQNEAQ (reference sequence). The CDR3 sequence: CASSLSSGKEETQYF. The CDR3 bases are TGTGCCAGCAGCCTCTCTAGCGGGAAGGAAGAGACCCAGTACTTC.

The V call is TRBV9, the J call TRBJ1-2; D may be TRBD1 (6 bases). CDR1 is SGDLS, CDR2 YYNGEE, per germline. The V end lost 4 bases, the J end lost 4 bases, and 11 bases lay between the germline ends. The CDR3 covers 13 residues. CDR3 loop: CASSKQGSYGYTF. The CDR3 DNA follows: TGTGCCAGCAGCAAACAGGGTTCCTATGGCTACACCTTC.

V gene TRBV6-5 combines with J gene TRBJ2-3; tentative D call: TRBD1 (6 bases). The V end lost 6 bases, the J end lost 2 bases, and 15 bases lay between the germline ends. The length of the CDR3 is 15 residues. CDR1 is MNHEY, CDR2 SVGAGI, per germline. CDR3 in amino acids: CASRSSGADTDTQYF. The CDR3 DNA reads TGTGCCAGCAGATCCTCAGGGGCGGACACAGATACGCAGTATTTT.

The V gene is TRBV5-4, the J gene TRBJ1-2; D is possibly TRBD1 (6 bases). The CDR3 consists of 13 residues. Germline CDR1 SGHNT, CDR2 YYREEE (reference sequence). V lost 0 bases and J lost 8, with 11 bases in between. CDR3 sequence: CASSLVQGSGYTF. The CDR3 coding sequence is TGTGCCAGCAGCTTGGTACAGGGTAGCGGCTACACCTTC.

V is TRBV9 and J is TRBJ1-5; D unclear. CDR3 length: 15 amino acids. Germline V lookup: CDR1 SGDLS, CDR2 YYNGEE. Trimming removed 0 bases at V and 5 bases at J, with 12 bases between. As DNA, the CDR3 is TGTGCCAGCAGCGTAGACGGGGTGGATGATCAGCCCCAGCATTTT. Translation: CASSVDGVDDQPQHF.

The rearrangement links TRBV6-2 or TRBV6-3 to TRBJ1-6; 11 nucleotides line up with TRBD1. Germline CDR1 and CDR2: MNHEY and SVGEGT. There are 14 residues in the CDR3. Losses at the gene ends were 7 bases for V and 9 bases for J; bases not matched to a gene: 5. CDR3 residues: CASTPGQGGSPLHF. In DNA form, the CDR3 reads TGTGCCAGCACCCCGGGACAGGGGGGTTCACCCCTCCACTTT.

V is TRBV4-3 and J is TRBJ1-2; D unclear. The CDR3 contains 15 residues. V dropped 0 bases and J dropped 4 bases, with 12 bases sitting between them. Germline-derived CDR1 and CDR2 are LGHNA and YSLEER. The CDR3 loop is CASSQDGPEVYGYTF. The CDR3 DNA follows: TGCGCCAGCAGCCAAGATGGGCCGGAAGTCTATGGCTACACCTTC.

This rearrangement joins TRBV6-5 to TRBJ1-4; D is unresolved. Germline V CDR1 and CDR2: MNHEY, SVGAGI. The V end was cut by 6 bases, the J end by 5 bases, with 16 bases between. This CDR3 spans 15 amino acids. The CDR3 DNA reads as TGTGCCAGCAGCCAACTGGGAGGAGGGAATGAAAAACTGTTTTTT. Protein: CASSQLGGGNEKLFF.

J is TRBJ1-5 and V is TRBV6-5; TRBD1 might be the D (5 bases). CDR1 and CDR2 from the germline V gene are MNHEY and SVGAGI. V was shortened by 6 bases and J by 5 bases, with 11 bases between the two germline ends. The CDR3 totals 13 residues. CDR3 DNA sequence: TGTGCCAGCAGGACAGCAGGCGATCAGCCCCAGCATTTT. Translation: CASRTAGDQPQHF.

This rearrangement joins TRBV6-4 to TRBJ2-3; 8 bases agree with TRBD2. CDR1 is MRHNA and CDR2 is SNTAGT in the germline V gene. CDR3 size: 14 residues. V lost 4 bases to trimming and J lost 7 bases; unmatched junction nucleotides: 7. The CDR3 sequence: CASSVLAGMNTQYF. The DNA for the CDR3 is TGTGCCAGCAGTGTGTTAGCGGGGATGAATACGCAGTATTTT.

The chain employs TRBV10-1 and TRBJ2-7; TRBD1 matches at 7 bases. After removal of 5 bases from V and 5 bases from J, the junction contained 9 bases not matched to a gene. The CDR3 is 14 amino acids. Germline assignment: CDR1 WNHNN and CDR2 SYGVQD (reference sequence). Here the CDR3 DNA reads TGCGCCAGCAGTCCCGGGACAGAGGACCACGAGCAGTACTTC. This codes for CASSPGTEDHEQYF.

V and J are TRBV7-2 and TRBJ2-5, with TRBD2 as a possible D gene (7 bases). V shed 5 bases and J shed 1 base, with 11 bases lying between them. CDR3 size: 14 residues. The germline gives CDR1 SGHTA, CDR2 FQGNSA. CDR3 loop: CASSTRGLQETQYF. In DNA, the CDR3 is TGTGCCAGCAGCACGCGGGGGCTCCAAGAGACCCAGTACTTC.

This clone came up a few times. The chain is built from TRBV30 and TRBJ1-5; tentatively, D is TRBD1 (6 bases). The CDR3 has 16 residues. CDR1 GTSNPN and CDR2 SVGIG come from the germline V gene (reference sequence). V was shortened by 3 bases and J by 2 bases, with 17 bases between the two germline ends. This chain's CDR3 is CAWSGRNRVGNQPQHF. The CDR3 DNA follows: TGTGCCTGGAGCGGACGGAACAGGGTCGGCAATCAGCCCCAGCATTTT.

This chain uses TRBV4-3 with TRBJ2-3, with 10 bases aligning to TRBD2. The trim removed 3 bases at V and 3 bases at J, leaving 12 bases unmatched. Germline loops: CDR1 LGHNA, CDR2 YSLEER. This CDR3 is built from 18 residues. DNA of the CDR3: TGCGCCAGCAGCCAGGTCTCATTCGAGCGGGGGGGGACAGATACGCAGTATTTT. Amino acids: CASSQVSFERGGTDTQYF.

The chain couples TRBV2 to TRBJ2-1, with 11 bases that match TRBD2. The CDR3 runs to 15 residues. Trimming took 6 bases from V and 7 from J; bases not matched to a gene: 8. The germline V gene has CDR1 SNHLY and CDR2 FYNNEI. CDR3 sequence reads: CASSKTSGSSNEQFF. The CDR3 DNA follows: TGTGCCAGCAGCAAAACTAGCGGGAGCTCGAATGAGCAGTTCTTC.

J is TRBJ2-1 and V is TRBV5-1; 10 bases map to TRBD2. V shed 3 bases and J 4 bases; nucleotides not matched to a gene: 4. The CDR3 runs to 15 residues. Germline V gives CDR1 SGHRS, CDR2 YFSETQ. The CDR3 DNA reads TGCGCCAGCAGCTCCGGGACTAGCGAATACAATGAGCAGTTCTTC. Translated: CASSSGTSEYNEQFF.

This clone was picked up one time. This chain links TRBV3-1 (or the pseudogene TRBV3-2) with TRBJ2-2; 7 positions match TRBD1. In germline, CDR1 is LGHDT, CDR2 YNNKEL (reference sequence). V gave up 4 bases and J gave up 6 bases; unmatched junction bases: 5. This CDR3 has 14 amino acids. This chain's CDR3 is CASSRDTGAGELFF. CDR3 sequence (DNA): TGTGCCAGCAGCCGAGACACAGGGGCCGGGGAGCTGTTTTTT.

The genes are TRBV6-5 and TRBJ1-2; 7 bases line up with TRBD1. CDR3 length: 14 amino acids. J lost 4 bases, V lost 5 bases, and 7 bases had no gene match. Germline CDR1 and CDR2: MNHEY and SVGAGI. CDR3 sequence (DNA): TGTGCCAGCAGTCCCCTCGGGGACAGCTATGGCTACACCTTC. This translates into CASSPLGDSYGYTF.

The V and J genes are TRBV11-3 and TRBJ2-5, with 12 bases identical to TRBD2. There are 17 residues in the CDR3. Germline trimming cut 5 bases from V and 1 base from J; bases unmatched to any gene: 8. Germline CDR1 is SGHNT and CDR2 is YENEEA. CDR3 sequence: CASSPGASGGAQETQYF. As DNA, the CDR3 is TGTGCCAGCAGCCCGGGCGCTAGCGGGGGGGCCCAAGAGACCCAGTACTTC. Based on the CDR3 plus reference TRBV11-3 and TRBJ2-5, the full variable domain is EAGVVQSPRYKIIEKKQPVAFWCNPISGHNTLYWYLQNLGQGPELLIRYENEEAVDDSQLPKDRFSAERLKGVDSTLKIQPAELGDSAVYLCASSPGASGGAQETQYFGPGTRLLVL.

The chain carries TRBV7-9 and TRBJ2-2, with D perhaps matching TRBD2 (6 bases). The CDR3 runs to 15 residues. The germline V gene encodes CDR1 SEHNR and CDR2 FQNEAQ (reference sequence). The V gene lost 8 bases and the J gene lost 4 bases, with 17 bases spanning the gap. CDR3 region: CASAPPGVTTGELFF. In DNA, the CDR3 is TGTGCCAGCGCCCCCCCGGGGGTAACCACCGGGGAGCTGTTTTTT.

This clone was counted a single time. This chain connects TRBV4-3 to TRBJ2-2; D is perhaps TRBD1 (5 bases). The germline V gene encodes CDR1 LGHNA and CDR2 YSLEER. The CDR3 loop spans 18 amino acids. Between the trimmed V and J ends, which lost 0 bases and 0 bases, there was a span of 14 bases. CDR3 in amino acids: CASSQDLVQGSNTGELFF. The CDR3 coding sequence is TGCGCCAGCAGCCAAGATCTAGTGCAGGGTTCGAACACCGGGGAGCTGTTTTTT.